This paragraph covers one TCR beta chain sequence. The V segment lost 1 base and the J segment 7 bases; nucleotides outside the gene matches: 19. The CDR3 sequence is 18 residues long. Per the germline V gene, CDR1 is SGHKS and CDR2 is YYEKEE (reference sequence). This sample is drawn from a study of blood T cell repertoires in COVID-19. In the authors' methods: Counts of nucleated cells, estimated from reference gene primer amplification, were obtained. Sequencing was performed with immunoSEQ multiplex PCR; in TCRdb, only in-frame clones are kept and a portion is missing. For V, J and clone size, that table is used; D and trimming come from the DNA. This table holds roughly 170,000 clones, approximately 84% found once.

This receptor was obtained from a woman between 45 and 65 years old with COVID-19, enrolled during active disease. The specimen was peripheral blood. The genes are TRBV5-5 and TRBJ2-7, with TRBD2 matching over 8 bases. In DNA, the CDR3 is TGTGCCAGCAGCTTGTTGAGCGGGGGTAATATGATCGATGAGGAGCAGTACTTC. Encoded protein: CASSLLSGGNMIDEEQYF.